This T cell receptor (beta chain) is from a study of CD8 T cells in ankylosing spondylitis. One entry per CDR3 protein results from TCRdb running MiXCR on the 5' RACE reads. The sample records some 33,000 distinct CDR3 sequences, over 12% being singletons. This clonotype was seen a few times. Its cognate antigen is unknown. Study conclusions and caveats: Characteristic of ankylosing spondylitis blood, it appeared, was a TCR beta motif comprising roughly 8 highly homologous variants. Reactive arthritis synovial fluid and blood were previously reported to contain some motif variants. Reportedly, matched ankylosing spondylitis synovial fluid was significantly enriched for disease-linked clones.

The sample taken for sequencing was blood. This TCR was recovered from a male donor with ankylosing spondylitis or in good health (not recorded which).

The CDR3 DNA is TGTGCCAGCAGTTTGCAGGTAATGAACACTGAAGCTTTCTTT. Amino acids: CASSLQVMNTEAFF. The chain is built from TRBV12-3 or TRBV12-4 and TRBJ1-1; D is undetermined. Trimming took off 3 bases at V and 0 bases at J, with 8 bases between the two ends. The CDR3 contains 14 residues.